Included here is one TCR beta chain sequence, with context. Its cognate antigen is unknown. This could be a read error, since a much larger clone is one nucleotide away. The source of the sample is a study of identical twins. Broader study findings: Alpha sequences out of frame and shared by twins had excess low generation probability. The presence of invariant MAIT and iNKT cells could partly confound analyses of zero-insertion sequences.

The donor group consisted entirely of healthy Caucasians. Template switching added a universal primer site; cDNA carried unique molecular identifiers. TCRdb redid the calling of the 5' RACE reads with MiXCR, one entry per CDR3 protein. The data show roughly 1,500,000 distinct CDR3 sequences, with more than 30% seen just once and over 0.25% held by the top ten. The CDR3 spans 19 residues. The TCR was taken from a newborn girl in good health. The chain carries TRBV21-1 and TRBJ2-7; TRBD2 was called by the table and not checked on the DNA. TRBV21-1 is designated a pseudogene. Sample: cord blood. CDR3: CASMLPTSGLLGWTYEQYF. For the CDR3, the DNA is TGTGCCAGCATGCTCCCCACCTCCGGACTCCTCGGGTGGACCTACGAGCAGTACTTC.